This paragraph covers one TCR beta chain sequence. What it binds is not known. Bulk and single-cell libraries used iRepertoire multiplex PCR with TCR subtype-specific primers. Multiplex PCR targeting V, D and J genes made bulk TCR beta libraries. TCRdb reworked the multiplex PCR reads into one entry per CDR3 protein, no DNA. Reported are about 8,300 distinct CDR3 sequences; the ten largest clones contain over 25%. The sample comes from a study of T cells in severe cutaneous drug reactions. Across the whole study: Recruitment ran 2011 to 2018 in Taiwan, Thailand and a European registry. Study outcomes and limitations: One public TCRbeta CDR3 appeared in all seven blister samples, averaging approximately 13%.

Carbamazepine had induced Stevens-Johnson syndrome or toxic epidermal necrolysis in the sequenced donors. The germline gives CDR1 MNHEY, CDR2 SMNVEV (reference sequence). The length of the CDR3 is 13 residues. The clonotype originates from a human donor with a severe cutaneous adverse drug reaction. The chain is built from TRBV27 and TRBJ2-7; TCRdb returns TRBD2, unconfirmable since there is no DNA. The sequencing input was cells from a skin blister. CDR3 loop: CASSSNLAREQYF.